This entry is about one T cell receptor beta chain. The CDR3 has 15 residues. The V gene lost 3 bases and the J gene lost 0 bases, with 9 bases spanning the gap. Germline CDR1 reads LNHDA; CDR2 reads SQIVND (reference sequence). This sample is part of a study of T cell responses to AZD1222 COVID-19 vaccine. Produced via immunoSEQ multiplex PCR; TCRdb's table is partial and in-frame only. The sample includes fewer than 200,000 clones, more than 80% seen only once; the top ten take about 3.5%. This rearrangement joins TRBV19 to TRBJ1-3; D uncertain. This receptor was obtained from an adult who received the MenACWY meningococcal vaccine as a control. Source: peripheral blood, taken 28 days after the second dose of the MenACWY control vaccine. The CDR3 protein is CASSMQFTSGNTIYF. The CDR3 bases are TGTGCCAGTAGTATGCAGTTTACCTCTGGAAACACCATATATTTT.